The next 13 T cell receptor beta chains were all read from a single sample in a study of blood T cell repertoires in COVID-19. Clones were sequenced by immunoSEQ multiplex PCR, and TCRdb holds only the in-frame ones, with some missing. The sample shows roughly 100,000 clones, around 80% of them seen only once. Sequenced material: peripheral blood. Receptor source: an elderly man with COVID-19, enrolled during active disease.

The chain carries TRBV19 and TRBJ2-1; D is unclear. Germline V gene data show CDR1 as LNHDA and CDR2 as SQIVND (reference sequence). The CDR3 is 15 residues long. The V end lost 3 bases, the J end lost 2 bases, and 11 bases lay between the germline ends. The chain's CDR3 is CASSISSSPYNEQFF. The CDR3 DNA is TGTGCCAGTAGTATTTCCAGTTCCCCCTACAATGAGCAGTTCTTC.

The chain couples TRBV28 to TRBJ2-7; D may be TRBD2 (5 bases). The CDR3 consists of 15 residues. CDR1 MDHEN and CDR2 SYDVKM come from the germline V gene. With 2 bases removed from V and 0 bases from J, the gap between germline ends came to 11 bases. The CDR3 DNA reads TGTGCCAGCAGTTTAACTCGGGGTAACTCCTACGAGCAGTACTTC. It encodes CASSLTRGNSYEQYF. Drawing the rest from reference TRBV28 and TRBJ2-7, the complete variable domain is DVKVTQSSRYLVKRTGEKVFLECVQDMDHENMFWYRQDPGLGLRLIYFSYDVKMKEKGDIPEGYSVSREKKERFSLILESASTNQTSMYLCASSLTRGNSYEQYFGPGTRLTVT.

The chain employs TRBV7-2 and TRBJ1-5; 9 nucleotides align to TRBD1. The CDR3 is 16 amino acids. Germline values: CDR1 SGHTA, CDR2 FQGNSA. Germline trimming cut 0 bases from V and 3 bases from J; bases unmatched to any gene: 3. The CDR3: CASSLAGTGHNQPQHF. CDR3 DNA sequence: TGTGCCAGCAGCTTAGCCGGGACAGGGCACAATCAGCCCCAGCATTTT.

This clone has just one count. The chain is built from TRBV10-3 and TRBJ1-2; TRBD1 matches at 12 bases. V dropped 6 bases and J dropped 7; count of bases not matched to a gene: 6. The CDR3 runs 14 residues. The germline CDR1 and CDR2 sequences are ENHRY and SYGVKD. CDR3 nucleotide sequence: TGTGCCATCAGAGGGACAGGGGGCGAGTTTGGCTACACCTTC. It translates to CAIRGTGGEFGYTF.

The J gene is TRBJ2-5, the V gene TRBV20-1; a weak D match, TRBD2 (5 bases). This CDR3 spans 11 amino acids. V was pared by 1 base and J by 5 bases, with 5 bases between. The germline gives CDR1 DFQATT, CDR2 SNEGSKA (reference sequence). CDR3 sequence reads: CSARGRETQYF. The CDR3 region has the DNA TGCAGTGCTAGAGGGAGGGAGACCCAGTACTTC.

The DNA of the CDR3 is TGTGCCACCAGCAGGGGACAGGGTCCCCACGAGCAGTACTTC. Translated: CATSRGQGPHEQYF. The chain links TRBV15 to TRBJ2-7, with 9 bases identical to TRBD1. The germline V gene has CDR1 LNHNV and CDR2 YYDKDF (reference sequence). V lost 3 bases to trimming and J lost 5 bases; unmatched junction nucleotides: 5. This CDR3 spans 14 amino acids.

The chain is built from TRBV7-6 and TRBJ1-5; TRBD1 agrees at 9 bases. Germline V CDR1 and CDR2: SGHVS, FNYEAQ. The CDR3 has 15 residues. V lost 5 bases and J lost 5; bases outside the gene matches: 7. CDR3 coding DNA: TGTGCCAGCAGCCCGGGGACAGGGAGGGATCAGCCCCAGCATTTT. As protein: CASSPGTGRDQPQHF. The full variable domain, in which reference TRBV7-6 and TRBJ1-5 provide the parts outside the CDR3, is GAGVSQSPRYKVTKRGQDVALRCDPISGHVSLYWYRQALGQGPEFLTYFNYEAQQDKSGLPNDRFSAERPEGSISTLTIQRTEQRDSAMYRCASSPGTGRDQPQHFGDGTRLSIL.

This clone was counted a few times. The J gene is TRBJ2-5, the V gene TRBV10-1; D might be TRBD1 (7 bases). Trimming removed 5 bases from V and 7 bases from J, with 14 bases in between. This CDR3 has 13 amino acids. Germline CDR1 is WNHNN and CDR2 is SYGVQD (reference sequence). CDR3 residues: CASSRTGGVTQYF. DNA for the CDR3: TGCGCCAGCAGTCGGACAGGAGGGGTGACCCAGTACTTC.

This chain connects TRBV7-8 to TRBJ2-7; TRBD1 matches 9 bases. After removal of 1 base from V and 7 bases from J, the junction contained 8 bases not matched to a gene. The CDR3 loop spans 15 amino acids. The V gene's germline CDR1 is SGHVS and CDR2 FQNEAQ. The CDR3 spells CASSLDTGTGREQYF. The CDR3 DNA is TGTGCCAGCAGCTTAGACACCGGGACAGGGAGGGAGCAGTACTTC.

The chain couples TRBV12-5 to TRBJ2-1, with D possibly matching TRBD1 (6 bases). This CDR3 is built from 15 residues. The V end was cut by 7 bases, the J end by 0 bases, with 13 bases between. Germline CDR1 and CDR2: LGHNT and FRNRAP. CDR3 sequence reads: CASAPGQSSYNEQFF. In DNA form, the CDR3 reads TGTGCTAGTGCCCCGGGACAAAGCTCCTACAATGAGCAGTTCTTC.

The chain links TRBV9 to TRBJ2-3; TRBD2 matches 9 bases. This CDR3 spans 16 amino acids. CDR1 is SGDLS, CDR2 YYNGEE, per germline. The J segment lost 4 bases and the V segment lost 5 bases, leaving 11 bases of the junction unmatched. The CDR3 DNA reads TGTGCCAGCAGGGAAGGGGCTAGCGGGAATGCAGATACGCAGTATTTT. This sequence encodes CASREGASGNADTQYF.

The rearrangement links TRBV19 to TRBJ1-1, with D perhaps TRBD1 (6 bases). Trimming took off 6 bases at V and 11 bases at J, with 19 bases between the two ends. This CDR3 is 13 amino acids long. Germline V gives CDR1 LNHDA, CDR2 SQIVND (reference sequence). CDR3 sequence reads: CASSKGSGGPAFF. CDR3 nucleotide sequence: TGTGCCAGTAGCAAAGGGTCTGGGGGCCCGGCTTTCTTT.

The chain recombines TRBV28 with TRBJ2-1; 16 bases are shared with TRBD2. Germline CDR1 is MDHEN and CDR2 is SYDVKM. This CDR3 spans 16 amino acids. Losses at the gene ends were 4 bases for V and 13 bases for J; bases not matched to a gene: 10. The CDR3 coding sequence is TGTGCCAGCAGTTCCGGTGGGGGACTAGCGGGAGGGGAACAGTTCTTC. Its protein is CASSSGGGLAGGEQFF.